These 20 T cell receptor beta chains came from one sample sequenced in a study of blood T cells in healthy people across ages. With a J-beta primer mix and a sample-barcoded 5' primer, a second PCR ran about 7 to 11 cycles. Each CDR3 protein gets one entry after TCRdb re-called the 5' RACE reads with MiXCR. The sample includes about 720,000 distinct CDR3 sequences, 22% of them seen just once. The sample comprised blood. The receptors stem from a man in his 70s in good health.

The table lists this clonotype with many counts. The CDR3 nucleotides are TGCAGTTTCTTGCTAGCGGGGGCTTCTAGCACAGATACGCAGTATTTT. Its translation is CSFLLAGASSTDTQYF. The rearrangement joins TRBV20-1 to TRBJ2-3, with 10 bases that match TRBD2. V dropped 8 bases and J dropped 0; count of bases not matched to a gene: 11. The CDR3 runs to 16 residues. CDR1 is DFQATT, CDR2 SNEGSKA, per germline (reference sequence).

The V call is TRBV6-2 or TRBV6-3, the J call TRBJ2-1; 10 bases are a match to TRBD2. Trimming removed 6 bases from V and 8 bases from J; junction bases left unmatched: 7. Germline V CDR1 and CDR2: MNHEY, SVGEGT. CDR3 length equals 14 residues. DNA of the CDR3: TGTGCCAGCAGACCCAGCGGGAGGGCCCATGAGCAGTTCTTC. Protein: CASRPSGRAHEQFF.

The sample holds a few counts of this clonotype. V is TRBV10-3 and J is TRBJ2-1, with D possibly TRBD2 on 7 matching bases. Germline V gene data show CDR1 as ENHRY and CDR2 as SYGVKD. V lost 4 bases and J 9 bases, leaving 13 bases between the germline ends. The CDR3 sequence is 13 residues long. The CDR3 bases are TGTGCCATCAGTGGGGGGGGCGCACCTGAGCAGTTCTTC. This gives the protein CAISGGGAPEQFF.

Only a few counts were recorded for this clonotype. The chain employs TRBV5-1 and TRBJ2-5; 10 nucleotides match TRBD2. The J call is in doubt because the DNA end fits TRBJ2-1 better. Germline V CDR1 and CDR2: SGHRS, YFSETQ. The CDR3 runs 15 residues. The CDR3 loop reads CASSNPLAGNNEQFF. The CDR3 DNA reads as TGCGCCAGCAGCAACCCACTAGCGGGAAACAATGAGCAGTTCTTC.

This clonotype was detected many times. The chain couples TRBV29-1 to TRBJ1-1; D is ambiguous. The CDR3 length is 11 residues. Germline CDR1 and CDR2: SQVTM and ANQGSEA. The CDR3 DNA reads TGCAGTGGGCGGGAGAACACTGAAGCTTTCTTT. It translates to CSGRENTEAFF.

The genes are TRBV11-2 and TRBJ2-3; D unclear. The CDR3 spans 14 residues. Germline CDR1 reads SGHAT; CDR2 reads FQNNGV. Trimming cost V 1 base and J 7 bases, with 12 bases left between them. The CDR3 loop is CASSLGSNGHTQYF. The CDR3 coding sequence is TGTGCCAGCAGCTTAGGGTCCAACGGTCATACGCAGTATTTT.

As for this clonotype: At one end the junction does not follow the germline gene, possibly because of a read error. The gene calls are TRBV5-1 and TRBJ1-5; maybe TRBD1 (6 bases). This CDR3 has 15 residues. The germline V gene has CDR1 SGHRS and CDR2 YFSETQ. The CDR3 DNA reads TGTGCCAGCAGCTTAGATTCAGGGGGCAATCAGCCCCAGCATTTT. Amino acid sequence: CASSLDSGGNQPQHF.

This clonotype has more than one count but fewer than ten. A read error may account for a junction end that differs from germline. The gene calls are TRBV6-1 and TRBJ2-5; TRBD2 matches 7 bases. The CDR3 runs 15 residues. Germline V CDR1 and CDR2: MNHNS, SASEGT. CDR3 in amino acids: CASREAGSLVETQYF. Here the CDR3 DNA reads TGTGCCAGCAGGGAAGCGGGATCACTGGTAGAGACCCAGTACTTC.

CDR3 sequence (DNA): TGTGCCAGCAGCTCCTGGACAGAGTCCTACGAGCAGTACTTC. It codes for CASSSWTESYEQYF. The gene calls are TRBV5-5 and TRBJ2-7; possible D gene TRBD1, 6 bases. Per germline, CDR1 SGHKS and CDR2 YYEKEE (reference sequence). V shed 3 bases and J shed 1 base, with 11 bases lying between them. The CDR3 length is 14 residues.

The chain joins TRBV7-2 to TRBJ2-1, with TRBD2 as a possible D gene (6 bases). The CDR3 is made up of 19 amino acids. The ends were cut back, 5 bases at V and 3 bases at J, with 26 bases in the middle. CDR1 SGHTA and CDR2 FQGNSA come from the germline V gene. The CDR3 is CASSPALFTRGALYNEQFF. For the CDR3, the DNA is TGTGCCAGCAGCCCCGCTCTTTTCACGCGGGGAGCACTCTACAATGAGCAGTTCTTC.

The J gene is TRBJ1-1, the V gene TRBV15; D call uncertain. V lost 4 bases, J lost 1 base, and 13 bases lay in between. CDR1 is LNHNV and CDR2 is YYDKDF in the germline V gene (reference sequence). The CDR3 sequence is 15 residues long. CDR3: CATSIFGGSNTEAFF. CDR3 bases: TGTGCCACCAGCATTTTCGGAGGGTCGAACACTGAAGCTTTCTTT. The full variable domain, in which reference TRBV15 and TRBJ1-1 provide the parts outside the CDR3, is DAMVIQNPRYQVTQFGKPVTLSCSQTLNHNVMYWYQQKSSQAPKLLFHYYDKDFNNEADTPDNFQSRRPNTSFCFLDIRSPGLGDTAMYLCATSIFGGSNTEAFFGQGTRLTVV.

This clonotype has just a few counts. This chain links TRBV20-1 with TRBJ2-5; D is possibly TRBD2 (6 bases). The J call may be faulty, since TRBJ2-7 better matches the DNA end. The germline gives CDR1 DFQATT, CDR2 SNEGSKA (reference sequence). The CDR3 length is 14 residues. CDR3 sequence: CSAQFPGGTYEQYF. CDR3 sequence (DNA): TGCAGTGCCCAATTCCCCGGGGGAACCTACGAGCAGTACTTC.

This chain connects TRBV19 to TRBJ1-2, with 9 bases lining up with TRBD1. CDR3 length equals 16 residues. V lost 6 bases, J lost 8 bases, and 16 bases stayed unmatched. From germline, CDR1 is LNHDA and CDR2 SQIVND (reference sequence). This chain's CDR3 is CASSQQQPGQGNGYTF. The CDR3 DNA reads TGTGCCAGTAGCCAACAGCAACCGGGACAGGGTAACGGCTACACCTTC.

This clonotype was seen a few times. The rearrangement links TRBV29-1 to TRBJ1-1, with 9 bases aligning to TRBD1. Germline V CDR1 and CDR2: SQVTM, ANQGSEA. The CDR3 covers 13 residues. With 6 bases clipped from V and 5 bases from J, the junction kept 7 bases outside the gene matches. CDR3 residues: CSVSSGTGTEAFF. The CDR3 coding sequence is TGCAGCGTCTCATCCGGGACAGGGACTGAAGCTTTCTTT.

The V call is TRBV5-1, the J call TRBJ2-7; D might be TRBD1 (5 bases). The CDR3 runs 14 residues. Trimming pared 0 bases from V and 0 bases from J, leaving 7 bases between. Germline CDR1 and CDR2: SGHRS and YFSETQ. The CDR3 spells CASSLDGASYEQYF. In nucleotides, the CDR3 is TGCGCCAGCAGCTTGGATGGGGCCTCCTACGAGCAGTACTTC.

This clonotype was found a few times. The J gene is TRBJ2-3, the V gene TRBV5-1; possible D gene TRBD2, 5 bases. This CDR3 has 13 residues. Germline V CDR1 and CDR2: SGHRS, YFSETQ. The germline V and J ends were trimmed by 3 bases and 6 bases, with 11 bases remaining between them. The CDR3 loop reads CASSYGGGDTQYF. The CDR3 coding sequence is TGCGCCAGCAGCTACGGAGGCGGGGATACGCAGTATTTT.

In this sample, this clonotype turned up a few times. The chain employs TRBV12-3 or TRBV12-4 and TRBJ1-4; TRBD1 is a possible D gene (5 bases). The CDR3 runs to 13 residues. The V end was cut by 9 bases, the J end by 3 bases, with 11 bases between. The CDR3 bases are TGTGCCAGTTCAGGGTTGTCTAATGAAAAACTGTTTTTT. Translating it yields CASSGLSNEKLFF.

This rearrangement joins TRBV27 to TRBJ2-1; no clear D. Germline V gene data show CDR1 as MNHEY and CDR2 as SMNVEV (reference sequence). This CDR3 contains 15 residues. V shed 1 base and J shed 7 bases, with 14 bases lying between them. The CDR3 protein is CASSLWPGPPNEQFF. In nucleotides, the CDR3 is TGTGCCAGCAGTTTATGGCCTGGACCGCCAAATGAGCAGTTCTTC.

This clonotype was recorded many times. The V and J genes are TRBV28 and TRBJ2-3, with 7 bases that match TRBD1. Losses at the gene ends were 2 bases for V and 2 bases for J; bases not matched to a gene: 10. CDR3 length: 17 residues. Germline CDR1 MDHEN, CDR2 SYDVKM. CDR3 sequence (DNA): TGTGCCAGCAGTTTAAGTTTAGGGACAGACCTCACAGATACGCAGTATTTT. This encodes CASSLSLGTDLTDTQYF.

The rearrangement joins TRBV5-1 to TRBJ1-1; weak D call: TRBD1 (6 bases). The germline CDR1 and CDR2 sequences are SGHRS and YFSETQ. The CDR3 is 21 amino acids. V dropped 0 bases and J dropped 0 bases, with 27 bases sitting between them. CDR3 in amino acids: CASSLAPGGQSSYRLNTEAFF. In nucleotides, the CDR3 is TGCGCCAGCAGCTTGGCCCCCGGGGGCCAAAGTTCGTATCGTCTGAACACTGAAGCTTTCTTT.